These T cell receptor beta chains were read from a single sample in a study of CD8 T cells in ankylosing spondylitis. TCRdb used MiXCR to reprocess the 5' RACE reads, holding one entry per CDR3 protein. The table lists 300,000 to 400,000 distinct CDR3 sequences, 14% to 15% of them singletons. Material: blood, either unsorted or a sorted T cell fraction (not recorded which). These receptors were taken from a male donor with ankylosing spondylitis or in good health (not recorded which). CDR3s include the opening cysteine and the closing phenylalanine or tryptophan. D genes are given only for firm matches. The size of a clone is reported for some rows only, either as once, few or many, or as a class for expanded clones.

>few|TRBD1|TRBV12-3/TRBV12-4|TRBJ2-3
CASGSLGGADTQYF
TGTGCCAGCGGCTCGTTAGGGGGCGCGGATACGCAGTATTTT
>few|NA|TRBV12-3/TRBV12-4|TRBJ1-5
CASSWRTATPRPQHF
TGTGCCAGCAGTTGGAGGACAGCTACTCCCCGGCCCCAGCATTTT
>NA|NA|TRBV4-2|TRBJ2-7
CASSAGLRVAYEQYF
TGTGCCAGCAGCGCCGGTCTAAGAGTGGCCTACGAGCAGTACTTC
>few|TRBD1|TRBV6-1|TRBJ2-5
CASSDGDRGLVETQYF
TGTGCCAGCAGTGACGGGGACAGGGGACTTGTGGAGACCCAGTACTTC
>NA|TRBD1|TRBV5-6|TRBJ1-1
CASSEVGTEADTEAFF
TGTGCCAGCAGCGAGGTCGGGACAGAGGCAGACACTGAAGCTTTCTTT
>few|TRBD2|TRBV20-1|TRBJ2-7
CSARGEAGGSYEQYF
TGCAGTGCTAGAGGGGAAGCGGGAGGGTCCTACGAGCAGTACTTC
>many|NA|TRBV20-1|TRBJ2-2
CSATRQVNTGELFF
TGCAGTGCTACCAGACAGGTCAACACCGGGGAGCTGTTTTTT
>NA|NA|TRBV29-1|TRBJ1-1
CSVEVGGGTEAFF
TGCAGCGTTGAAGTCGGCGGCGGCACTGAAGCTTTCTTT
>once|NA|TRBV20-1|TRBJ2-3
CSGSYRGKGPGDTQYF
TGCAGTGGGAGTTATAGGGGGAAGGGGCCCGGAGATACGCAGTATTTT
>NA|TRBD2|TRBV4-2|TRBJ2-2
CASSQALAGNTGELFF
TGTGCCAGCAGCCAAGCACTAGCGGGGAACACCGGGGAGCTGTTTTTT
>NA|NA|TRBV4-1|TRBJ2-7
CASSQEVRREQYF
TGCGCCAGCAGCCAAGAGGTGAGGCGGGAGCAGTACTTC
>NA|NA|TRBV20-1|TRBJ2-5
CSASGMETQYF
TGCAGTGCTAGCGGGATGGAGACCCAGTACTTC
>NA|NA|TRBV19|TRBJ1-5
CASSMSPLNNQPQHF
TGTGCCAGTAGTATGTCGCCATTAAACAATCAGCCCCAGCATTTT
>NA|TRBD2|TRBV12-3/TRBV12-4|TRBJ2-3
CASSLPSGISDTQYF
TGTGCCAGCAGTTTGCCTAGCGGGATCTCAGATACGCAGTATTTT
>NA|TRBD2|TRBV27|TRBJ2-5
CASSSGGLRQETQYF
TGTGCCAGCAGTTCGGGGGGACTGAGACAAGAGACCCAGTACTTC
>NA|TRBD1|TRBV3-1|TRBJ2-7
CASSPTGTGRDEQYF
TGTGCCAGCAGCCCGACCGGGACAGGGAGGGACGAGCAGTACTTC
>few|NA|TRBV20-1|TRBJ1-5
CSARTDYSNQPQHF
TGCAGTGCTAGGACCGATTATAGCAATCAGCCCCAGCATTTT
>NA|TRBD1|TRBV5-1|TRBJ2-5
CASSQRTGENGETQYF
TGCGCCAGCAGCCAGAGGACAGGGGAGAATGGAGAGACCCAGTACTTC
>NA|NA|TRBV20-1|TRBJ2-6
CSAADSSGANVLTF
TGCAGTGCCGCGGACAGCTCTGGGGCCAACGTCCTGACTTTC
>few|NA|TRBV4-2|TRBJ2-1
CASSQRAGSSSYNEQFF
TGTGCCAGCAGCCAAAGGGCCGGGTCCAGCTCCTACAATGAGCAGTTCTTC
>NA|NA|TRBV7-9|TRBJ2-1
CASSSWGNEQFF
TGTGCCAGCAGCTCGTGGGGGAATGAGCAGTTCTTC
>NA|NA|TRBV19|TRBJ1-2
CASTLNRDTEFYGYTF
TGTGCCAGTACCCTAAACAGGGACACCGAGTTCTATGGCTACACCTTC
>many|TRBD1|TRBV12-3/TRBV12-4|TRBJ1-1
CASSPGQDWNTEAFF
TGTGCCAGCAGCCCCGGACAGGATTGGAACACTGAAGCTTTCTTT
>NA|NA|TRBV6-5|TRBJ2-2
CASSSWTDSAGELFF
TGTGCCAGCAGTTCCTGGACAGATAGCGCCGGGGAGCTGTTTTTT
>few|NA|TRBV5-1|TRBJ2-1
CASSLSTSSVYNEQFF
TGCGCCAGCAGCTTATCGACAAGCTCGGTCTACAATGAGCAGTTCTTC
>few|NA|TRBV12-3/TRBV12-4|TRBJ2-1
CASSLGYRNEQFF
TGTGCCAGCAGTTTAGGCTACCGAAATGAGCAGTTCTTC
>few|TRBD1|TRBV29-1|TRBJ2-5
CSVGKQGWRETQYF
TGCAGCGTCGGAAAACAGGGGTGGAGGGAGACCCAGTACTTC
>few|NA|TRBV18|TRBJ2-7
CASSLQESYEQYF
TGTGCCAGCTCACTGCAGGAGTCCTACGAGCAGTACTTC
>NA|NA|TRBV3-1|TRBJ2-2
CASSQVWGSTGELFF
TGTGCCAGCAGCCAAGTTTGGGGCAGCACCGGGGAGCTGTTTTTT
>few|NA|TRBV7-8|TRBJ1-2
CASSFGQRGYTF
TGTGCCAGCAGCTTCGGACAACGGGGCTACACCTTC
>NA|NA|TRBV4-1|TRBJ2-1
CASSQDSGYRSSYNEQFF
TGCGCCAGCAGCCAAGATTCAGGATACAGGAGCTCCTACAATGAGCAGTTCTTC
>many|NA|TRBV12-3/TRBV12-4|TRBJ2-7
CASSLEASYEQYF
TGTGCCAGCAGTTTGGAGGCCTCCTACGAGCAGTACTTC
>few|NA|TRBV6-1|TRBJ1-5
CASSETGGTGNQPQHF
TGTGCCAGCAGTGAAACGGGGGGTACGGGCAATCAGCCCCAGCATTTT
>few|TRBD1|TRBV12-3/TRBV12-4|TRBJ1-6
CASSLTGSYTSPLHF
TGTGCCAGCAGTTTGACAGGGTCCTATACTTCACCCCTCCACTTT
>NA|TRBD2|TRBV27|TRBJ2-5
CASSLYGLAGDQETQYF
TGTGCCAGCAGTTTATATGGACTAGCGGGAGACCAAGAGACCCAGTACTTC
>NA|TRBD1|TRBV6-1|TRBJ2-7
CASSPQGARDYEQYF
TGTGCCAGCAGCCCCCAGGGGGCCAGGGACTACGAGCAGTACTTC
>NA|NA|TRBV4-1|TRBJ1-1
CASSQDWAADTEAFF
TGCGCCAGCAGCCAAGACTGGGCAGCAGACACTGAAGCTTTCTTT
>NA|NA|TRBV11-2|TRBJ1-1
CASSPNPGKTEAFF
TGTGCCAGCAGCCCTAACCCAGGGAAGACTGAAGCTTTCTTT
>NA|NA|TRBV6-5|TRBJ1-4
CASSYGRGTEKLFF
TGTGCCAGCAGTTATGGGCGGGGAACTGAAAAACTGTTTTTT
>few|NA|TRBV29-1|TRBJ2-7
CSVQGFNEQYF
TGCAGCGTCCAAGGCTTCAACGAGCAGTACTTC
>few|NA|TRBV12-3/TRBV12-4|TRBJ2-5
CASSLASQETLCF
TGTGCCAGCAGTTTAGCGAGCCAGGAGACCCTTTGCTTC
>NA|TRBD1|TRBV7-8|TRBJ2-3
CASSLQGAQYF
TGTGCCAGCAGCCTACAGGGGGCCCAGTATTTT
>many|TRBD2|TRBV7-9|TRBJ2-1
CASSSPRTSELNEQFF
TGTGCCAGCAGCTCGCCGAGGACTAGCGAGCTCAATGAGCAGTTCTTC
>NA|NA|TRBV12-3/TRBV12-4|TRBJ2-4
CASSLRQEKNIQYF
TGTGCCAGCAGTTTAAGGCAAGAGAAAAACATTCAGTACTTC
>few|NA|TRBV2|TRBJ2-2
CASSDHRGTGELFF
TGTGCCAGCAGTGATCATAGGGGGACCGGGGAGCTGTTTTTT
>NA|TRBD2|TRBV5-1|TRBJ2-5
CASSLERGRETQYF
TGCGCCAGCAGCTTGGAGCGGGGGAGAGAGACCCAGTACTTC
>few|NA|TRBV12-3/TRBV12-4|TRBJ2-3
CASSLRFGDTQYF
TGTGCCAGCAGTTTAAGGTTCGGGGATACGCAGTATTTT